The 5 T cell receptor beta chains below all came from one sample that was sequenced in a study of blood T cell repertoires in COVID-19. Measured with immunoSEQ multiplex PCR; TCRdb has only the in-frame clones, and not every one. In the table there are approximately 99,000 clones, about 86% of which are singletons. The sample comprised peripheral blood. The receptors derive from a man aged 45-60 years with COVID-19, enrolled during active disease.

This clone was detected once. The chain joins TRBV27 to TRBJ1-2; 9 bases align to TRBD1. J gave up 6 bases and V 6 bases, and 11 bases lay outside the gene matches. This CDR3 contains 15 residues. The germline gives CDR1 MNHEY, CDR2 SMNVEV (reference sequence). CDR3 amino acids: CASSYNTGGKNGYTF. CDR3 nucleotide sequence: TGTGCCAGCAGCTATAATACAGGGGGCAAGAATGGCTACACCTTC.

The chain recombines TRBV19 with TRBJ2-4; D unclear. The CDR3 consists of 14 residues. V was cut by 5 bases and J by 4 bases, with 12 bases left in between. CDR1 and CDR2 (germline): LNHDA, SQIVND (reference sequence). CDR3 DNA sequence: TGTGCCAGTAGTGGCCCGGGTGGGAAAAACATTCAGTACTTC. Amino acid sequence: CASSGPGGKNIQYF.

V usage is TRBV6-4 and J usage is TRBJ2-2; 8 nucleotides agree with TRBD2. Germline lookup yields CDR1 MRHNA and CDR2 SNTAGT. V lost 9 bases to trimming and J lost 5 bases; unmatched junction nucleotides: 8. This CDR3 contains 14 residues. CDR3 in amino acids: CARNTSGATGELFF. Written as DNA, the CDR3 is TGTGCCAGGAACACTAGCGGAGCTACCGGGGAGCTGTTTTTT.

This chain connects TRBV7-9 to TRBJ1-2; 12 bases are a match to TRBD1. The ends lost 3 bases at V and 7 bases at J; junction bases unmatched: 6. The germline V gene has CDR1 SEHNR and CDR2 FQNEAQ (reference sequence). The CDR3 spans 15 residues. CDR3 protein: CASSLGTGGGFGYTF. Written as DNA, the CDR3 is TGTGCCAGCAGCTTGGGGACAGGGGGCGGTTTTGGCTACACCTTC.

This clone was seen a few times. The rearrangement uses TRBV6-2 or TRBV6-3 and TRBJ1-5, with D uncertain. Trimming pared 5 bases from V and 4 bases from J, leaving 21 bases between. This CDR3 is built from 17 residues. Germline V gene lookup returns CDR1 MNHEY and CDR2 SVGEGT. The CDR3 here is CASSPLTDGRINQPQHF. The CDR3, as DNA: TGTGCCAGCAGTCCCCTGACGGACGGGAGGATTAATCAGCCCCAGCATTTT.